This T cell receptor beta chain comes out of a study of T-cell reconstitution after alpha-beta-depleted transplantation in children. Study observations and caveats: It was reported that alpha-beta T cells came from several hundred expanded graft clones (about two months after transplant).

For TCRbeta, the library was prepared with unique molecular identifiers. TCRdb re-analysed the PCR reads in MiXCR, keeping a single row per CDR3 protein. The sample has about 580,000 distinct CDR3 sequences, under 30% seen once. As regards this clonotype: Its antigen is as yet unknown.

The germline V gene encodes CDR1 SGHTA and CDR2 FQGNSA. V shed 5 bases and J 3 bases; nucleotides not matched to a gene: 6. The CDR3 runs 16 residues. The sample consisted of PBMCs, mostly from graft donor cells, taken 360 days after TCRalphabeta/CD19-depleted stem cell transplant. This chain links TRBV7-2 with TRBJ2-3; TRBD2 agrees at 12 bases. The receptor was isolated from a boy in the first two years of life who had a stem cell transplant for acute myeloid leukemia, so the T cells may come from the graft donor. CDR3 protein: CASSRWTSGETDTQYF. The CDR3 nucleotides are TGTGCCAGCAGCCGTTGGACTAGCGGGGAGACAGATACGCAGTATTTT.